The TCR beta chain under discussion was sequenced for a study of blood T cell repertoires in COVID-19. Authors' data handling: Amplification from reference gene primers served as the basis for estimated nucleated cell counts. TCRdb's copy holds only in-frame clones and misses some; the assay was immunoSEQ multiplex PCR. The DNA was the basis for D and trimming; V, J and clone size are from that table. The data contain some 120,000 clones, around 83% of them singletons. This CDR3 is 14 amino acids long. V shed 4 bases and J 9 bases; nucleotides not matched to a gene: 11. Germline-derived CDR1 and CDR2 are SQVTM and ANQGSEA.

This chain connects TRBV29-1 to TRBJ1-5, with 8 bases matching TRBD1. This clonotype was obtained from a man aged 40-50 years with acute or convalescent COVID-19. The sequenced sample consisted of peripheral blood. In DNA form, the CDR3 reads TGCAGCGTTGCTCCGACAGGGGCCGGAGGGCCCCAGCATTTT. As protein: CSVAPTGAGGPQHF.